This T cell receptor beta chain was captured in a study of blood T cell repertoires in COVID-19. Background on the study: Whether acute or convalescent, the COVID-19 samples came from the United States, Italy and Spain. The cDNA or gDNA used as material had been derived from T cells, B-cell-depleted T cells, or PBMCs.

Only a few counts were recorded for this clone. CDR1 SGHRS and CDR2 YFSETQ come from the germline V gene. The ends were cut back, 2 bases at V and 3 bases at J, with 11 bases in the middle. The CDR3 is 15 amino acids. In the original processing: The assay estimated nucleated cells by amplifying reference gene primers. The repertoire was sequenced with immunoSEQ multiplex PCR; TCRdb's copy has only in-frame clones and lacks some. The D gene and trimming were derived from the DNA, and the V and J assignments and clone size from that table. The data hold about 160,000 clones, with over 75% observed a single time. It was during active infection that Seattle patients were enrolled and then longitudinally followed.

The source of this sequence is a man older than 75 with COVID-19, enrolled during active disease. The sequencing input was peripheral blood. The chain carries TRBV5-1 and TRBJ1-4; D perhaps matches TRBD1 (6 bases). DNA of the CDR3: TGCGCCAGCAGCTTAACAGGGTTATCTAATGAAAAACTGTTTTTT. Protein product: CASSLTGLSNEKLFF.